This T cell receptor (beta chain) appears in the sequencing data of a study of metastatic and nonmetastatic thyroid tumors (dated by TCRdb to between 2020 and 2021). As for the study more broadly: For patients with malignant and with benign thyroid disease, the researchers compared repertoires between peripheral blood samples and tumor or nodule tissue samples. The paper as a whole reports these results and caveats: In both blood and tumor samples, TCR beta diversity was reported to be significantly higher in malignant tumors than in benign nodules.

No patient had received any treatment before thyroid surgery. Using T-cell receptor beta sequencing, the study looked back at clinical samples from patients collected from about 2011 to 2018. This clone was picked up many times. The antigen it recognizes is unknown. The sample holds no much larger clone one base away, and base qualities are not on file. Library creation used PCR. Instrument used: Illumina HiSeq 4000. High-throughput sequencing was used to profile the TCR beta-chain CDR3 region of every patient. Processing in the source paper ran as follows. Drawing on CDR3 differences between clinicopathological groups, the researchers built a classifier meant to tell apart patients with distant-metastatic papillary thyroid cancer. The Shannon index was used to assess repertoire diversity, and the Morisita-Horn index was used to assess tumor-blood repertoire similarity. TCRdb redid the processing of the public reads, applying fastp at Q25 and MiXCR, and retained in-frame beta chains. It is TCRdb's table, rather than the study itself, that gives the V and J calls and clone size. The sample profile shows about 93,000 clones; 10% to 15% of them were found once. The leading ten clones occupy over 9% of the sample.

CDR1 and CDR2 were assigned from the germline V gene (reference sequence) as SGHNT and YYREEE. The germline V and J ends show losses of 4 bases and 5 bases respectively, and no gene match explains 5 bases of the junction. The CDR3, from cysteine to phenylalanine, totals 14 residues. Kept here is only the CDR3 DNA, which spans 42 bases and is read in frame from base 1. The sample consisted of blood. The chain uses TRBV5-4 and TRBJ2-2; 7 central bases correspond to TRBD2. This clonotype was sampled from a female donor with papillary thyroid cancer or a benign thyroid nodule (not recorded which). Some clones in this sample may be carry-over from other donors' samples. The sequenced DNA: TGTGCCAGCAGCCCGACTAGCCTGACCGGGGAGCTGTTTTTT. Translated, it gives CASSPTSLTGELFF. With all but the CDR3 taken from the reference TRBV5-4 and TRBJ2-2 genes, the full variable domain is: ETGVTQSPTHLIKTRGQQVTLRCSSQSGHNTVSWYQQALGQGPQFIFQYYREEENGRGNFPPRFSGLQFPNYSSELNVNALELDDSALYLCASSPTSLTGELFFGEGSRLTVL.